There are many counts of the clone carrying this TCR beta chain. Its antigen is not known. The data were taken from a study of neurological immune-mediated disorders. Study results and limitations: None of the CDR3 amino acid sequences found in expanded clones was shared across subjects. This suggests that the TCR-beta repertoires were private in all groups. The most TCR clonal expansion was seen in HTLV-1-associated myelopathy, whereas the least was seen in multiple sclerosis, below the level in healthy controls.

The time point: technical triplicate 1. A 10-nucleotide random UMI tagged transcripts in template-switch 5'RACE cDNA synthesis. Over 170 million TCR-beta sequences, together covering 15-18 subjects, were produced by every individual sequencing run that was carried out. TCRdb reanalysed the 5' RACE reads using MiXCR and keeps one entry per CDR3 protein. The sample lists 30,000 to 40,000 distinct CDR3 sequences; 8.5% to 14% were seen once. The source is a man aged 60 to 75 with HTLV-1-associated myelopathy (HAM/TSP). The sample was PBMCs.

For the CDR3, the DNA is TGTGCCAGCAAGGCCAGGGACTATTCACCCCTCCACTTT. Amino acid sequence: CASKARDYSPLHF. The chain links TRBV6-6 to TRBJ1-6; possibly TRBD1 for D (5 bases). V lost 7 bases and J 8 bases, leaving 12 bases between the germline ends. The germline V gene has CDR1 MNHNY and CDR2 SVGAGI (reference sequence). CDR3 length equals 13 residues.